Below are 4 T cell receptor beta chains sequenced from a single sample in a study of blood T cell repertoires in COVID-19 (dated by TCRdb to about 2020). The library was prepared using the immunoSEQ multiplex PCR assay. Entries here come from immuneACCESS through TCRdb and include only in-frame sequences with V and J called. Some clones fail to appear in such tables; in the studies checked, an unresolved V gene covers under half of the shortfall, and the cause of the remainder is unknown. Present in this sample are some 76,000 clones, approximately 87% of which were seen just once. The ten largest clonotypes hold approximately 15% of the sample. Sequencing used peripheral blood. All receptors derive from a man aged 80 or over in a cohort sampled during active COVID-19.

The chain combines TRBV5-4 with TRBJ2-3; perhaps TRBD1 as D (6 bases). This CDR3 has 15 residues. Trimming removed 4 bases from V and 3 bases from J, with 15 bases in between. Per germline, CDR1 SGHNT and CDR2 YYREEE (reference sequence). CDR3 DNA: TGTGCCAGCAGCCGCCCCGGGACACAGACAGATACGCAGTATTTT. It translates to CASSRPGTQTDTQYF.

V and J are TRBV5-1 and TRBJ1-6; 8 nucleotides match TRBD1. There are 16 residues in the CDR3. V gave up 3 bases and J gave up 10 bases; unmatched junction bases: 12. CDR1 SGHRS and CDR2 YFSETQ come from the germline V gene. The CDR3 nucleotides read TGCGCCAGCAGCTCGAATTCCGGACAGGGAGAATCACCCCTCCACTTT. It is translated as CASSSNSGQGESPLHF.

CDR3 sequence reads: CASTRTGLGNEQFF. CDR3 nucleotides: TGTGCCAGTACCAGGACAGGGTTAGGCAATGAGCAGTTCTTC. The V gene is TRBV19, the J gene TRBJ2-1; TRBD1 agrees at 8 bases. The CDR3 is 14 amino acids. V was clipped by 7 bases and J by 6 bases; unmatched bases: 8. Germline CDR1 is LNHDA and CDR2 is SQIVND (reference sequence).

CDR3 in DNA: TGTGCCAGCAGCTCCCGACAGCGTAGCTCCTACAATGAGCAGTTCTTC. It translates to CASSSRQRSSYNEQFF. The chain recombines TRBV7-9 with TRBJ2-1, with D possibly TRBD1 on 5 matching bases. V lost 4 bases and J 0 bases, leaving 13 bases between the germline ends. CDR1 is SEHNR and CDR2 is FQNEAQ in the germline V gene (reference sequence). The CDR3 contains 16 residues.